This T cell receptor beta chain was obtained from a study of shared clonotypes between healthy human individuals (dated by TCRdb to 2018 to 2021). At the level of the whole study: The cohort included three men and two women between 18 and 49 years of age. For each donor, three plates each were used for CD4 naive and CD4 memory, two plates were used for CD8 naive, and one plate was used for CD8 memory. Leukapheresis yielded between about 0.9 and 10 billion PBMCs per donor. To estimate repertoire size and how much clonotype sharing occurs between individuals, the study deeply sequenced the blood TCR repertoires of several healthy adults. Different laboratories and diverse techniques were used to prepare libraries and sequence TCR repertoires, to increase sequencing depth and limit assay-specific biases. Results and caveats for the whole study, not just this receptor: Because the study included only a small number of donors, the genetic and exposure-history diversity represented was limited. When a handful of donors were compared, the shared fraction of clonotypes was roughly 4.8% for naive CD4, more than 3% for naive CD8, roughly 2.5% for memory CD4, and approximately 0.4% for memory CD8. Compared with non-shared clonotypes, clonotypes shared by all four sorted-subset donors had higher generation probabilities. Only blood was sampled, and tissue TCR repertoires likely differ from those in blood. Larger estimated clonotype richness was generally found for naive subsets than for memory subsets. Rarefaction of sorted-subset datasets indicated incomplete sequencing despite the large sequencing depth. Pairwise subsampling led to the expectation that sequencing depth would affect the degree of clonotype sharing among donors.

Taken from the germline V gene, the CDR1 and CDR2 loops are SGHTA and FQGTGA. From V the trimming removes 5 bases and from J it removes 2 bases, while the gene matches leave 5 bases of the junction unaccounted for. Counted from cysteine to phenylalanine, this CDR3 has 15 amino acids. Only the CDR3 DNA stays, 45 bases, in frame from base 1. Turning to this clone: Its target antigen remains unknown. The record has no base qualities; no much larger clone is one base away.

Using the deep immunoSEQ assay, multiplex PCR amplified TCR CDR3 regions from genomic DNA. Extracted genomic DNA from each cell subset was distributed evenly across all wells of several immunoSEQ 96-well plates, and each plate was treated as a replicate. Each replicate PCR for sorted subsets received approximately 220 ng genomic DNA, equal to about 30,000 T cell genomes. The purified libraries were quantified using a Qubit 3.0 fluorometer, sized with a Bioanalyzer 2100, and then quantified again using the KAPA Library Quantification kit. Each immunoSEQ 96-well plate was sequenced on its own single-read 150-cycle Illumina NextSeq 550 flow cell. On the authors' methods: The immunoSEQ output contained only junctional sequences without quality scores, so filtering could not match that applied to full-length reads. To assign V/J genes and CDR3, sequences were annotated using PyIR, a Python wrapper for IgBLAST v1.9, with IMGT germline references. Reads were filtered out if the reads had weak V/J assignments (E-value above 1e-6), no CDR3, stop codons, out-of-frame junctions, or ambiguous translated residues. V3J clonotypes were defined as sequences sharing the same inferred V gene, J gene, and CDR3 amino acid sequence. The percentage overlap between two repertoires was calculated by dividing the number of shared unique clonotypes by the size of the smaller repertoire. Richness of each repertoire was evaluated using RTK rarefaction, the Chao1 estimator, and Recon v2.1 estimates of unobserved clonotypes. Generation probabilities for all TCRbeta clonotypes obtained by the gDNA method from a handful of donors were computed using OLGA. Entries here come from immuneACCESS through TCRdb and include only in-frame sequences with V and J called. Some clones fail to appear in such tables; in the studies checked, an unresolved V gene covers under half of the shortfall, and the cause of the remainder is unknown. Clonal size and the V and J genes are those of that table, whereas D and trimming came from the DNA. Recorded for this sample are 110,000 or so clones; about two thirds of them occurred a single time. The leading ten clones occupy around 25% of the sample.

Healthy HIV-negative adults with no recently reported acute infections or vaccinations were included as donors. All donors were Caucasian adults living in Nashville, Tennessee, USA. CD8 memory samples combined magnetically selected CD45RO+ cells with CCR7-negative CD45RA+ effector memory (TemRA) cells. Blood was obtained by leukapheresis, after which PBMCs were separated by Ficoll-Histopaque density gradient centrifugation and cryopreserved in liquid nitrogen vapor phase. Analytical flow cytometry was used to check the purity and quantity of each magnetically sorted T cell population. Each sorted fraction had its genomic DNA isolated and then quantified by UV absorbance on a Nanodrop 2000c.

The chain links TRBV7-3 with TRBJ1-2, and 10 bases in between align with TRBD1. The clonotype was recovered from a woman under 40 in good health. Sequencing input: memory CD8+ T cells sorted from blood. According to the study, the label for this sample's cell subset or site signals: CD45RO+ cells pooled with CCR7-negative TemRA cells. Here the CDR3 is given as CASSDPGQGNYGYTF. The DNA sequence is as follows: TGTGCCAGCAGCGATCCGGGACAGGGGAACTATGGCTACACCTTC.